This TCR beta chain was captured by sequencing in a study of beta chain features in type 1 diabetes. Study outcomes and limitations: Type 1 diabetes patients had fewer VDJ junction insertions and more deletions.

Heparinised blood was drawn once per donor, averaging about 116 mL. Reverse transcription of all isolated RNA meant that expressed TCRB transcripts were sequenced. Profiling relied on immunoSEQ multiplex PCR, and the TCRdb table lists in-frame clones only, not all of them. The sample yields roughly 500,000 clones, roughly 11% seen once. The CDR3 length is 15 residues. The ends were cut back, 6 bases at V and 5 bases at J, with 19 bases in the middle. Per the germline V gene, CDR1 is LNHDA and CDR2 is SQIVND (reference sequence). Turning to this clone: What it binds is not known.

The sequenced material came from naive CD4+ T cells from blood. The TCR comes from a woman between 18 and 29 years old in good health. V is TRBV19 and J is TRBJ2-5; D is unclear. The CDR3 loop is CASSQDGLPRETQYF. The DNA of the CDR3 is TGTGCCAGTAGCCAAGACGGGTTACCGCGGGAGACCCAGTACTTC.